These 23 T cell receptor beta chains share one sample of origin, sequenced in a study of blood T cells in healthy people across ages. Primers used in a second PCR of about 7 to 12 cycles were a sample-barcoded 5' primer and a J-beta primer mix. TCRdb ran MiXCR on the 5' RACE reads and lists one entry per CDR3 protein. This sample yields about 1.7 million distinct CDR3 sequences, of which over 25% are seen a single time; 7.7% belongs to the top ten. The sequenced material came from blood. Receptor source: a woman younger than 45 in good health.

A word on this clonotype: This may stem from a read error, because a much larger clone lies one nucleotide away. V usage is TRBV5-5 and J usage is TRBJ2-1; the D gene could be TRBD1 or TRBD2 (6 bases each). Trimming left V 8 bases short and J 6 bases short, with 15 bases between. CDR3 length equals 13 residues. CDR1 and CDR2 (germline): SGHKS, YYEKEE (reference sequence). DNA of the CDR3: TGTGCCAGGGGGGGCAGCTTTCTCAATGAGCAGTTCTTC. Its protein is CARGGSFLNEQFF.

This chain connects TRBV2 to TRBJ1-4; TRBD1 is a possible D gene (6 bases). In germline, CDR1 is SNHLY, CDR2 FYNNEI. The germline V and J ends were trimmed by 8 bases and 7 bases, with 14 bases remaining between them. The CDR3 covers 13 residues. The CDR3 sequence is CASDGGASEKLFF. The CDR3 coding sequence is TGTGCCAGCGATGGGGGCGCTTCTGAAAAACTGTTTTTT.

This clonotype came up a few times. This chain uses TRBV6-5 with TRBJ2-7; tentatively, D is TRBD2 (5 bases). Germline values: CDR1 MNHEY, CDR2 SVGAGI. The length of the CDR3 is 14 residues. V was cut by 2 bases and J by 1 base, with 9 bases left in between. CDR3 bases: TGTGCCAGCAGTTACCGGATAGCGTCCTACGAGCAGTACTTC. Protein sequence: CASSYRIASYEQYF.

This clonotype was picked up a small number of times. The chain has TRBV5-1 and TRBJ1-1, with D tentatively TRBD1 (6 bases). Trimming took off 3 bases at V and 0 bases at J, with 15 bases between the two ends. This CDR3 is 16 amino acids long. Germline CDR1 is SGHRS and CDR2 is YFSETQ. CDR3 in amino acids: CASSSPRQALNTEAFF. CDR3 DNA: TGCGCCAGCAGCTCACCCAGACAGGCGCTGAACACTGAAGCTTTCTTT.

This clonotype was seen more than once but under ten times. The chain carries TRBV7-2 and TRBJ2-1, with no clear D. V gave up 5 bases and J gave up 8 bases, with 22 bases separating them. This CDR3 is built from 16 residues. Germline CDR1 is SGHTA and CDR2 is FQGNSA. CDR3 amino acids: CASSPSRTLRSDEQFF. CDR3 nucleotides: TGTGCCAGCAGCCCCTCTCGGACGCTCCGGAGTGATGAGCAGTTCTTC.

CDR3 sequence: CASSFSVGRFVYEQYF. Here the CDR3 DNA reads TGCGCCAGCAGCTTTTCCGTAGGGAGGTTCGTTTACGAGCAGTACTTC. The rearrangement links TRBV5-1 to TRBJ2-5; weak D call: TRBD2 (6 bases). The closer fit of TRBJ2-7 to the DNA end suggests the J call may be wrong. Germline CDR1 is SGHRS and CDR2 is YFSETQ. CDR3 size: 16 residues.

The V gene is TRBV28, the J gene TRBJ2-3; the match to TRBD2 covers 7 bases. Trimming cost V 6 bases and J 0 bases; bases outside gene matches: 15. CDR1 and CDR2 (germline): MDHEN, SYDVKM. This CDR3 is 18 amino acids long. CDR3 residues: CASRAGVAGPASTDTQYF. DNA for the CDR3: TGTGCCAGCAGGGCGGGGGTGGCCGGACCTGCTAGCACAGATACGCAGTATTTT.

A few counts support this clonotype. V gene TRBV4-1 combines with J gene TRBJ1-2, with D perhaps TRBD1 (5 bases). Trimming stripped 1 base from V and 4 bases from J, with 22 bases between. In germline, CDR1 is MGHRA, CDR2 YSYEKL. CDR3 length: 18 amino acids. The CDR3 DNA reads as TGCGCCAGCAGCCAAGTTCTCGACAGTCCTCCCCGTAGCTATGGCTACACCTTC. Translated, it gives CASSQVLDSPPRSYGYTF.

This chain connects TRBV5-1 to TRBJ2-1; D perhaps matches TRBD2 (6 bases). The CDR3 contains 15 residues. Germline V gene sequence: CDR1 SGHRS, CDR2 YFSETQ. Trimming left V 4 bases short and J 1 base short, with 12 bases between. In DNA form, the CDR3 reads TGCGCCAGCAGCGTCCCCGGGACTTCCTACAATGAGCAGTTCTTC. Its protein is CASSVPGTSYNEQFF.

In this sample, this clonotype turned up a few times. The chain is built from TRBV12-3 or TRBV12-4 and TRBJ1-5, with D perhaps TRBD1 (6 bases). This CDR3 contains 19 residues. Trimming removed 4 bases from V and 3 bases from J, with 25 bases in between. The CDR3 DNA reads as TGTGCCAGCAGTTCGAGTTTTACGGGGGGCGTTGGAGCCAATCAGCCCCAGCATTTT. This sequence encodes CASSSSFTGGVGANQPQHF.

This clonotype was picked up many times. The chain joins TRBV7-9 to TRBJ2-1, with D unclear. This CDR3 is 13 amino acids long. V lost 4 bases to trimming and J lost 7 bases, with 11 bases between them. Germline CDR1 is SEHNR and CDR2 is FQNEAQ (reference sequence). Written as DNA, the CDR3 is TGTGCCAGCAGCTCGCCTAGGGTAAATGAGCAGTTCTTC. Translated, it gives CASSSPRVNEQFF.

The chain couples TRBV5-1 to TRBJ1-1; D unresolved. Trimming removed 2 bases at V and 0 bases at J, with 8 bases between. This CDR3 has 14 residues. The germline CDR1 and CDR2 sequences are SGHRS and YFSETQ. Written as DNA, the CDR3 is TGCGCCAGCAGCTTCGGGGAGATGAACACTGAAGCTTTCTTT. Translated: CASSFGEMNTEAFF.

This clonotype was found a few times. This chain links TRBV11-2 with TRBJ2-3, with 7 bases that match TRBD2. Germline CDR1 and CDR2: SGHAT and FQNNGV. CDR3 length: 17 residues. The V gene end was trimmed by 2 bases and the J gene end by 6 bases; junction bases not matched to a gene: 14. The CDR3 region is CASSLKGLGGPMDTQYF. In DNA form, the CDR3 reads TGTGCCAGCAGCTTAAAAGGACTAGGTGGCCCTATGGATACGCAGTATTTT.

The chain carries TRBV4-1 and TRBJ2-7; 15 nucleotides agree with TRBD2. Germline V gives CDR1 MGHRA, CDR2 YSYEKL. Trimming at V came to 6 bases and at J to 1 base, leaving 13 bases not matched to a gene. The CDR3 is made up of 19 amino acids. CDR3 region: CASSQHLGLAGGYSYEQYF. CDR3 bases: TGCGCCAGCAGTCAACATTTGGGACTAGCGGGAGGTTATTCCTACGAGCAGTACTTC.

There are a few counts of this clonotype. This rearrangement joins TRBV30 to TRBJ1-3; 8 bases map to TRBD1. The CDR3 spans 14 residues. J gave up 0 bases and V 5 bases, and 3 bases lay outside the gene matches. Germline CDR1 GTSNPN, CDR2 SVGIG (reference sequence). CDR3 residues: CAWGTGSSGNTIYF. As DNA, the CDR3 is TGTGCCTGGGGGACAGGATCCTCTGGAAACACCATATATTTT.

Written as DNA, the CDR3 is TGTGCCAGCAGAGGAGACGATGAGCAGTTCTTC. Amino acids: CASRGDDEQFF. V and J are TRBV12-3 or TRBV12-4 and TRBJ2-1; D is unclear. The V and J ends lost 6 bases and 8 bases respectively, with 8 bases between them. The CDR3 covers 11 residues.

This clonotype was seen a handful of times. At one of its ends the junction is not consistent with the germline gene, which may arise from a read error. The rearrangement links TRBV20-1 to TRBJ2-7; 9 positions agree with TRBD1. This CDR3 is built from 14 residues. CDR1 DFQATT and CDR2 SNEGSKA come from the germline V gene (reference sequence). The CDR3 coding sequence is TGCAGGGCTAGAAGGACAGGGGAAGACTACGAGCAGTACTTC. It codes for CRARRTGEDYEQYF.

There are many counts of this clonotype. This sequence joins TRBV5-1 and TRBJ2-7, with TRBD1 as a possible D gene (6 bases). This CDR3 has 15 amino acids. The germline V gene has CDR1 SGHRS and CDR2 YFSETQ. V lost 4 bases and J lost 6, with 20 bases in between. CDR3 region: CASSLDRSGLFEQYF. The CDR3 nucleotides read TGCGCCAGCAGCCTTGACAGGTCTGGGCTGTTCGAGCAGTACTTC.

In this sample, this clonotype turned up many times. V and J are TRBV20-1 and TRBJ2-5; 11 nucleotides agree with TRBD1. The CDR3 totals 15 residues. In germline, CDR1 is DFQATT, CDR2 SNEGSKA (reference sequence). V was clipped by 4 bases and J by 5 bases; unmatched bases: 9. The CDR3 DNA follows: TGCAGTGCTAACCCCGGACAGGGGGCGGAGGAGACCCAGTACTTC. Protein sequence: CSANPGQGAEETQYF.

CDR3 DNA sequence: TGCGCCAGCAGCTGGAGGGGGGAGGCTAACTATGGCTACACCTTC. It codes for CASSWRGEANYGYTF. The rearrangement uses TRBV5-1 and TRBJ1-2; the D gene is possibly TRBD1 (6 bases). Germline CDR1 is SGHRS and CDR2 is YFSETQ. The CDR3 has 15 amino acids. With 3 bases removed from V and 0 bases from J, the gap between germline ends came to 12 bases.

This clonotype was recorded many times. This chain joins TRBV7-9 and TRBJ2-7; D not resolved. V was pared by 3 bases and J by 0 bases, with 9 bases between. Germline lookup yields CDR1 SEHNR and CDR2 FQNEAQ (reference sequence). The CDR3 is 14 amino acids. The CDR3 is CASSFPGSSYEQYF. For the CDR3, the DNA is TGTGCCAGCAGCTTCCCAGGTAGCTCCTACGAGCAGTACTTC.

The rearrangement uses TRBV19 and TRBJ2-7, with a tentative D call TRBD1 (5 bases). Germline loops: CDR1 LNHDA, CDR2 SQIVND (reference sequence). V gave up 1 base and J gave up 0 bases, with 13 bases separating them. CDR3 length: 16 residues. CDR3 amino acids: CASSIGGPLSSYEQYF. The CDR3 bases are TGTGCCAGTAGTATAGGGGGCCCGCTTAGCTCCTACGAGCAGTACTTC.

This chain uses TRBV10-2 with TRBJ2-1; D is uncertain. The germline V gene encodes CDR1 WSHSY and CDR2 SAAADI. The V end lost 4 bases, the J end lost 7 bases, and 11 bases lay between the germline ends. This CDR3 comprises 13 residues. The CDR3 DNA follows: TGCGCCAGCAGTGGGTTCTGGATTAATGAGCAGTTCTTC. As protein: CASSGFWINEQFF.